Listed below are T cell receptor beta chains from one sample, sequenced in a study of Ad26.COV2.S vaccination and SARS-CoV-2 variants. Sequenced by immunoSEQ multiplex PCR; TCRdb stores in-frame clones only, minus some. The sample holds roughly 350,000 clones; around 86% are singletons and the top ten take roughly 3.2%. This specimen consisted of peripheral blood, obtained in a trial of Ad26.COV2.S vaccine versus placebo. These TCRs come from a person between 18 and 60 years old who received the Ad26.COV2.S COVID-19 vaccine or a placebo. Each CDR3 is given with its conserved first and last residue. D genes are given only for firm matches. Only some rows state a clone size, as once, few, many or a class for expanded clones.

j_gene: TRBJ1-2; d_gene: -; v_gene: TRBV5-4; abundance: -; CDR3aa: CASNSPDSSTGYTF; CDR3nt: TGTGCCAGCAATAGTCCCGACAGTTCGACGGGCTACACCTTC
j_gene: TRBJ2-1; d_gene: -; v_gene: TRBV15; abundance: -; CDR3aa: CATSREVTATYNEQFF; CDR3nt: TGTGCCACCAGCAGAGAAGTGACAGCCACCTACAATGAGCAGTTCTTC
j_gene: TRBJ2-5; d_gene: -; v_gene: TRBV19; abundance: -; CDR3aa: CASSGGRETQYF; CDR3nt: TGTGCCAGTAGCGGGGGCAGAGAGACCCAGTACTTC
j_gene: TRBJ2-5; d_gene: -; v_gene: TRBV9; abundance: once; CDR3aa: CASSVVGAARETQYF; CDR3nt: TGTGCCAGCAGCGTAGTAGGGGCGGCCCGAGAGACCCAGTACTTC
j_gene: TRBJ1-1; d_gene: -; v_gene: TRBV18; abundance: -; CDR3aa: CASSPDGNTEAFF; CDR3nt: TGTGCCAGCTCACCGGACGGGAACACTGAAGCTTTCTTT
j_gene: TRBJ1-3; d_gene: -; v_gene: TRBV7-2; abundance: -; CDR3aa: CASSSLGVRSGNTIYF; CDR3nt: TGTGCCAGCAGCTCCCTCGGGGTGCGCTCTGGAAACACCATATATTTT
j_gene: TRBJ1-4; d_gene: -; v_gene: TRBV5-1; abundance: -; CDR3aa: CASSPGEGFDEKLFF; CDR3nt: TGCGCCAGCAGCCCCGGGGAAGGGTTCGATGAAAAACTGTTTTTT
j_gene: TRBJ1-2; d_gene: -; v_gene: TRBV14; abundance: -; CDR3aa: CASSQDRARRLDGYTF; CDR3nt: TGTGCCAGCAGCCAAGATCGGGCACGCCGCTTGGATGGCTACACCTTC
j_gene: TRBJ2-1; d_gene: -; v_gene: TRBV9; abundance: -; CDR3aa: CASSAQGTYNEQFF; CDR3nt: TGTGCCAGCAGCGCACAGGGAACCTACAATGAGCAGTTCTTC
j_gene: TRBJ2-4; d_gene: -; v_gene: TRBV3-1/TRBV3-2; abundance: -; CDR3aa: CASSQGTRPGVAKNIQYF; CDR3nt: TGTGCCAGCAGCCAAGGAACCCGGCCCGGGGTAGCCAAAAACATTCAGTACTTC
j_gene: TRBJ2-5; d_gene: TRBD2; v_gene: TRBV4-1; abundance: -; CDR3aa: CASSQLGGLGRETQYF; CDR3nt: TGCGCCAGCAGCCAACTTGGGGGACTAGGAAGGGAGACCCAGTACTTC
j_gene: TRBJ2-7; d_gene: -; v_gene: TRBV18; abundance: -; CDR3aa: CASSPLDRGYEQYF; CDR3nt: TGTGCCAGCTCACCGCTGGACAGAGGGTACGAGCAGTACTTC
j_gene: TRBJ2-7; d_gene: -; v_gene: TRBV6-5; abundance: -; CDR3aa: CASSSGALPYEQYF; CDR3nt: TGTGCCAGCAGTTCGGGGGCCCTCCCCTACGAGCAGTACTTC
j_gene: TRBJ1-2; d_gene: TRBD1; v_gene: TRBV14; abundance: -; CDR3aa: CASSQQGAIGYTF; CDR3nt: TGTGCCAGCAGCCAACAGGGGGCGATTGGCTACACCTTC
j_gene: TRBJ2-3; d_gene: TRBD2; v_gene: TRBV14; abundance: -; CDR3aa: CASSQEYREAQYF; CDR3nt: TGTGCCAGCAGCCAAGAGTACCGGGAGGCGCAGTATTTT
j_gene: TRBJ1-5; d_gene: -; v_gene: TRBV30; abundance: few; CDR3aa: CAWSEREYSNQPQHF; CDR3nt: TGTGCCTGGAGTGAGCGGGAATATAGCAATCAGCCCCAGCATTTT
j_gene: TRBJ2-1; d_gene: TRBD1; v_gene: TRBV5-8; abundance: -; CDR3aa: CASSWAPGQGSNEQFF; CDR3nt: TGTGCCAGCAGCTGGGCTCCGGGACAGGGAAGCAATGAGCAGTTCTTC
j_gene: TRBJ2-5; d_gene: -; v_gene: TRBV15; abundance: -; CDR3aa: CATSRVETQYF; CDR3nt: TGTGCCACCAGCAGAGTTGAGACCCAGTACTTC
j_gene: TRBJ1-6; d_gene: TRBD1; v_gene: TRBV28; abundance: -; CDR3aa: CASSLLTGGSLHF; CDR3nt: TGTGCCAGCAGTTTACTGACAGGGGGGTCCCTCCACTTT
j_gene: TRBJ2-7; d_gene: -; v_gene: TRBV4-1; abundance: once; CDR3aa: CASSQDDIAAYEQYF; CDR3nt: TGCGCCAGCAGCCAAGATGATATAGCGGCCTACGAGCAGTACTTC